The T cell receptor beta chain under discussion was sequenced for a study of OX40 agonist ivuxolimab in advanced cancers. Study details: A mean age of around 63 years, range roughly 23 to 85, was recorded, and roughly 80% were male. Prior checkpoint blockade (anti-PD-1, anti-PD-L1 or anti-CTLA-4) was permitted; over 30% had it.

Assay used: immunoSEQ multiplex PCR; TCRdb lists only in-frame clones, some missing. The sample shows 75,000 to 95,000 clones, about 90% of them seen only once. Blood was sampled at baseline, cycle 4 day 1, and cycle 7 day 1. This CDR3 spans 14 amino acids. Per the germline V gene, CDR1 is WNHNN and CDR2 is SYGVQD (reference sequence). V lost 5 bases and J 2 bases, leaving 11 bases between the germline ends. This specimen consisted of CD4+ or CD8+ T cells sorted from blood, obtained in a trial of the OX40 agonist ivuxolimab. This TCR was recovered from an adult with an advanced solid tumor such as melanoma, head and neck, liver or kidney cancer. This sequence joins TRBV10-1 and TRBJ2-3; TRBD2 might be the D (5 bases). In DNA, the CDR3 is TGCGCCAGCAGTCGGGGAACTACCACAGATACGCAGTATTTT. Protein sequence: CASSRGTTTDTQYF.